What follows are 9 T cell receptor beta chains derived from one specimen sequenced in a study of blood T cell repertoires in COVID-19. The assay was immunoSEQ multiplex PCR, and TCRdb's table has in-frame clones only and misses some. Found here are 350,000 to 450,000 clones, under 85% of them singletons; the top ten hold 5% to 6%. The specimen sequenced was PBMCs or T cells enriched from blood (not recorded which). These receptors all come from a woman between 45 and 60 years old who had recovered from COVID-19.

This clone has only a few counts. The V gene is TRBV7-8, the J gene TRBJ1-4; D is unclear. This CDR3 is built from 13 residues. The germline gives CDR1 SGHVS, CDR2 FQNEAQ. V lost 3 bases to trimming and J lost 8 bases, with 10 bases between them. DNA of the CDR3: TGTGCCAGCAGCTTCTCCCGCGGAGAAAAACTGTTTTTT. Its translation: CASSFSRGEKLFF.

The rearrangement links TRBV19 to TRBJ1-2; 9 positions agree with TRBD1. V dropped 6 bases and J dropped 1; count of bases not matched to a gene: 9. Germline V CDR1 and CDR2: LNHDA, SQIVND (reference sequence). The CDR3 sequence is 16 residues long. The CDR3 DNA is TGTGCCAGTAGCTCCACGGGGACAGGGCGTAACTATGGCTACACCTTC. This translates into CASSSTGTGRNYGYTF.

This chain joins TRBV19 and TRBJ1-1; D is unclear. Per germline, CDR1 LNHDA and CDR2 SQIVND (reference sequence). V lost 0 bases to trimming and J lost 1 base, with 6 bases between them. The CDR3 is 14 residues long. The CDR3 sequence is CASSIDLKNTEAFF. CDR3 coding DNA: TGTGCCAGTAGTATAGATCTTAAGAACACTGAAGCTTTCTTT.

This clone was seen only once. This chain joins TRBV7-6 and TRBJ1-6; tentatively, D is TRBD1 (5 bases). This CDR3 has 14 amino acids. V was shortened by 5 bases and J by 8 bases, with 13 bases between the two germline ends. Germline V CDR1 and CDR2: SGHVS, FNYEAQ. The CDR3 nucleotides are TGTGCCAGCAGCCCCCGGGGGGGAGATTCACCCCTCCACTTT. It encodes CASSPRGGDSPLHF.

The chain is built from TRBV6-1 and TRBJ2-1; 9 positions match TRBD2. Germline loops: CDR1 MNHNS, CDR2 SASEGT. CDR3 length: 15 amino acids. V shed 4 bases, J shed 6 bases, and the junction held 7 bases outside the gene matches. The CDR3 nucleotides read TGTGCCAGCAGTGGATTAGCGGGAGTCGGCAATGAGCAGTTCTTC. Translating it yields CASSGLAGVGNEQFF.

The chain is built from TRBV7-2 and TRBJ2-5, with a weak D call TRBD2 (5 bases). Germline V gives CDR1 SGHTA, CDR2 FQGNSA. CDR3 length: 15 residues. Trimming removed 0 bases at V and 2 bases at J, with 10 bases between. CDR3 in amino acids: CASSLASRAQETQYF. The DNA for the CDR3 is TGTGCCAGCAGCTTAGCGTCGCGGGCTCAAGAGACCCAGTACTTC.

A few counts support this clone. At the DNA level, this CDR3 is encoded by other sequences in the same sample as well. The rearrangement links TRBV27 to TRBJ1-1, with D perhaps TRBD1 (5 bases). The CDR3 contains 15 residues. Deletions cut 5 bases from V and 3 bases from J, with 16 bases between. The germline V gene encodes CDR1 MNHEY and CDR2 SMNVEV (reference sequence). The CDR3 DNA is TGTGCCAGCAGTCCCCCTCCCGGGGGTTACACTGAAGCTTTCTTT. Its translation is CASSPPPGGYTEAFF.

V and J are TRBV6-5 and TRBJ1-2; D not resolved. Germline CDR1 reads MNHEY; CDR2 reads SVGAGI. This CDR3 comprises 14 residues. Deletions cut 3 bases from V and 8 bases from J, with 16 bases between. The CDR3 nucleotides read TGTGCCAGCAGTTATGGCTCTCGTTCGGAGGGCTACACCTTC. Amino acid sequence: CASSYGSRSEGYTF.

This clone was picked up many times. This rearrangement joins TRBV27 to TRBJ2-1; 9 bases align to TRBD2. Germline V lookup: CDR1 MNHEY, CDR2 SMNVEV (reference sequence). The CDR3 is 16 residues long. With V trimmed by 0 bases and J by 8 bases, 8 bases remained unmatched. CDR3 sequence (DNA): TGTGCCAGCAGTTTATCGATCCAGCGGGGGGACTATGAGCAGTTCTTC. Protein sequence: CASSLSIQRGDYEQFF.